This TCR beta chain was sequenced in a study of neurological immune-mediated disorders. This clonotype came up many times. The CDR3 runs 14 residues. Trimming shortened V by 6 bases and J by 3 bases, and 11 bases separated the two germline ends. Germline V gives CDR1 SGHNT, CDR2 YENEEA. TCRdb reprocessed the 5' RACE reads with MiXCR, giving one entry per CDR3 protein. The sample records roughly 20,000 distinct CDR3 sequences, about 15% being singletons. The V and J genes are TRBV11-3 and TRBJ2-2; D is uncertain. Sequenced sample: CD4+ T cells from blood. The TCR originated in a woman aged 60-75 years with HTLV-1-associated myelopathy (HAM/TSP). The CDR3 bases are TGTGCCAGCAGTGTCTACGGATACACCGGGGAGCTGTTTTTT. Its translation is CASSVYGYTGELFF.